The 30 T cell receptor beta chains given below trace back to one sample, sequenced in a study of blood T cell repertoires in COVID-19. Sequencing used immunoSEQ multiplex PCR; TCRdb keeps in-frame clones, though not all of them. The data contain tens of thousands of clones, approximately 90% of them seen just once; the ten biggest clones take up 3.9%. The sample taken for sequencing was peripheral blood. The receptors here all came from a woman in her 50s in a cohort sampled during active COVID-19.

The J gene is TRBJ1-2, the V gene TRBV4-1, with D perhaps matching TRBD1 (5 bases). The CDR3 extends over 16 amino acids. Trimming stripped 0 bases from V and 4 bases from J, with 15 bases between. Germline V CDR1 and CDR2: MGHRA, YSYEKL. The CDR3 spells CASSQEQVFVSYGYTF. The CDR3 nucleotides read TGCGCCAGCAGCCAAGAACAGGTTTTTGTCAGCTATGGCTACACCTTC.

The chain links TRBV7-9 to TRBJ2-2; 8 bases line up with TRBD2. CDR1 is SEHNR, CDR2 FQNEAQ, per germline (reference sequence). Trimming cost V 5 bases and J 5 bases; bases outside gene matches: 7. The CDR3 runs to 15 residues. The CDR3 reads CASSRGGLGTGELFF. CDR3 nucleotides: TGTGCCAGCAGCCGGGGGGGCCTCGGGACCGGGGAGCTGTTTTTT.

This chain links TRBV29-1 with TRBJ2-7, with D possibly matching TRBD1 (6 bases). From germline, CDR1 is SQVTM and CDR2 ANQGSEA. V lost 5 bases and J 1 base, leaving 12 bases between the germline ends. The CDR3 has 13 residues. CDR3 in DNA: TGCAGCGTTTGTCCGCAGGGGTCCTACGAGCAGTACTTC. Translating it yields CSVCPQGSYEQYF.

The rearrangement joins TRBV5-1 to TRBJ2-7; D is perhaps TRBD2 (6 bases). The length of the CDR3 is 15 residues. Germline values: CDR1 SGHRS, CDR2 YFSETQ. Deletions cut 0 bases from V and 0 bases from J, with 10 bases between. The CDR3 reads CASSLAGDSSYEQYF. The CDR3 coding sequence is TGCGCCAGCAGCTTGGCCGGGGACTCCTCCTACGAGCAGTACTTC. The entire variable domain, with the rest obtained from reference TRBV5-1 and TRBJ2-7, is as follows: KAGVTQTPRYLIKTRGQQVTLSCSPISGHRSVSWYQQTPGQGLQFLFEYFSETQRNKGNFPGRFSGRQFSNSRSEMNVSTLELGDSALYLCASSLAGDSSYEQYFGPGTRLTVT.

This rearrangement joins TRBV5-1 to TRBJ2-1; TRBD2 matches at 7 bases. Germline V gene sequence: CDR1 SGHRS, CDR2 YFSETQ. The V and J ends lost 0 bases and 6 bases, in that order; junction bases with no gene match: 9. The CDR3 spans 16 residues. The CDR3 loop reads CASSLAGGSPPNEQFF. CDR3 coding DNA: TGCGCCAGCAGCTTGGCTGGCGGGAGCCCCCCCAATGAGCAGTTCTTC.

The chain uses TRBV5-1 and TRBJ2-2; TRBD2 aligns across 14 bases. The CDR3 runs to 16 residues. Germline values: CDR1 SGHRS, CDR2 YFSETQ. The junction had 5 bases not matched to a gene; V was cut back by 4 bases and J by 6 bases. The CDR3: CASSKTSGRGPGELFF. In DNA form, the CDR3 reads TGCGCCAGCAGCAAGACTAGCGGGAGGGGCCCCGGGGAGCTGTTTTTT.

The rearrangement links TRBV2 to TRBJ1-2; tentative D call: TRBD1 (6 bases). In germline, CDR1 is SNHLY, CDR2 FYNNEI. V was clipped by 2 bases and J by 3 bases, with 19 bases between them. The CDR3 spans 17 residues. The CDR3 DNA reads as TGTGCCAGCAGTGAAACAGGACTCGGGGGGCCTTACTATGGCTACACCTTC. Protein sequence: CASSETGLGGPYYGYTF. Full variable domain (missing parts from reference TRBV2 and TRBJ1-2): EPEVTQTPSHQVTQMGQEVILRCVPISNHLYFYWYRQILGQKVEFLVSFYNNEISEKSEIFDDQFSVERPDGSNFTLKIRSTKLEDSAMYFCASSETGLGGPYYGYTFGSGTRLTVV.

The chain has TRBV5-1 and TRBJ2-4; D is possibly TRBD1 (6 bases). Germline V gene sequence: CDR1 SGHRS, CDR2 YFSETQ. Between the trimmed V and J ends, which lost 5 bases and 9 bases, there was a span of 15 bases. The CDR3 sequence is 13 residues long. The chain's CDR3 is CASRSTGTGIQYF. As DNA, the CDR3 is TGCGCCAGCAGATCTACAGGGACGGGCATTCAGTACTTC.

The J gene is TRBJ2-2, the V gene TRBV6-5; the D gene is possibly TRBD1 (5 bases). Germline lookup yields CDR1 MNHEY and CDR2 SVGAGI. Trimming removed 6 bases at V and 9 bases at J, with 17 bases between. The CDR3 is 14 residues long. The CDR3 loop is CASRSTASNRELFF. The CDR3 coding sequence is TGTGCCAGCAGGTCGACAGCCTCAAACAGGGAGCTGTTTTTT.

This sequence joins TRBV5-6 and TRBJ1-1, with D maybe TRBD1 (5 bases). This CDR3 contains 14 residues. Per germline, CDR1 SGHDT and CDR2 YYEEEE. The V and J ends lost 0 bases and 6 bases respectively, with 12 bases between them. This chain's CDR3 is CASSLGQLDAEAFF. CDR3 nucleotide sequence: TGTGCCAGCAGCTTGGGACAGTTAGACGCTGAAGCTTTCTTT.

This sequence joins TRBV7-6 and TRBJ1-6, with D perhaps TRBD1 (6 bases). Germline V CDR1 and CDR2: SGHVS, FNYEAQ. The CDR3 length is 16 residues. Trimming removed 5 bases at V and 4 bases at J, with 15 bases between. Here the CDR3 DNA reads TGTGCCAGCAGCGTCGCGGGGGGCAAGTATAATTCACCCCTCCACTTT. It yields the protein CASSVAGGKYNSPLHF.

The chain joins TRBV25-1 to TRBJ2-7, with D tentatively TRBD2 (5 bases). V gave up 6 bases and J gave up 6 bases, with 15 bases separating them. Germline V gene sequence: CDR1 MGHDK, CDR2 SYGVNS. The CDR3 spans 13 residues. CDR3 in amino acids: CASSGSGECEQYF. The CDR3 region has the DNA TGTGCCAGCAGCGGCTCCGGGGAGTGCGAGCAGTACTTC.

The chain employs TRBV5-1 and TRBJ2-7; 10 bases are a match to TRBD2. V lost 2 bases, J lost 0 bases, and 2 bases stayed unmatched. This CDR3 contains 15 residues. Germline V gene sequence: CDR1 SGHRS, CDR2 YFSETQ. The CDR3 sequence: CASSLAGGSSYEQYF. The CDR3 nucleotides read TGCGCCAGCAGCTTAGCGGGGGGGAGCTCCTACGAGCAGTACTTC.

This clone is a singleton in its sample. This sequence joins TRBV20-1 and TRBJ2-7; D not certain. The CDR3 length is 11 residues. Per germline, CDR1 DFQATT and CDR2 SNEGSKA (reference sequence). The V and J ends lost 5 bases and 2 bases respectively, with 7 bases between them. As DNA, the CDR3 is TGCAGTGCTCACAGAACCTACGAGCAGTACTTC. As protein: CSAHRTYEQYF.

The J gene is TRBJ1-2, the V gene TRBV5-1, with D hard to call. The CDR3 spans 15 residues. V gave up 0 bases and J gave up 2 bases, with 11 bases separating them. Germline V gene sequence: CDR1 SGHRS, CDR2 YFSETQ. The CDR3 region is CASSLASGGNYGYTF. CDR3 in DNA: TGCGCCAGCAGCTTGGCCTCTGGCGGGAACTATGGCTACACCTTC.

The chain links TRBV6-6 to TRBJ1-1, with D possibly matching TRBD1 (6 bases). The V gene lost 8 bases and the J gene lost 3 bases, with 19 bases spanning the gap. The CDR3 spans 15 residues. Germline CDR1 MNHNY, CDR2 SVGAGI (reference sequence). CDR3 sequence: CASGLGEGVYTEAFF. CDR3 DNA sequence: TGTGCCAGCGGTCTAGGGGAGGGGGTTTACACTGAAGCTTTCTTT.

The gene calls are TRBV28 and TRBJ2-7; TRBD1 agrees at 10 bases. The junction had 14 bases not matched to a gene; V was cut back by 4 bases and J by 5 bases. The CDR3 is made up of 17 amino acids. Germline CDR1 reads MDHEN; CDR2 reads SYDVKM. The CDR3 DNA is TGTGCCAGCAGTTCGGGACAGGGGACAATTATAGACGACGAGCAGTACTTC. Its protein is CASSSGQGTIIDDEQYF.

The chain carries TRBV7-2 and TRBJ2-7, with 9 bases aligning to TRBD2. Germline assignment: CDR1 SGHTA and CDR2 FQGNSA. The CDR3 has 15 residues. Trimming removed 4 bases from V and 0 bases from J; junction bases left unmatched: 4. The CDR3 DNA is TGTGCCAGCAGCTCGACTAGCGGAACCTCCTACGAGCAGTACTTC. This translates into CASSSTSGTSYEQYF.

Here the CDR3 DNA reads TGTGCCGCAGAACTCGGGACAGGCCAAACTGAAGCTTTCTTT. Its protein is CAAELGTGQTEAFF. This sequence joins TRBV6-5 and TRBJ1-1; 8 bases fit TRBD1. In germline, CDR1 is MNHEY, CDR2 SVGAGI. The CDR3 runs 14 residues. V shed 11 bases and J 5 bases; nucleotides not matched to a gene: 13.

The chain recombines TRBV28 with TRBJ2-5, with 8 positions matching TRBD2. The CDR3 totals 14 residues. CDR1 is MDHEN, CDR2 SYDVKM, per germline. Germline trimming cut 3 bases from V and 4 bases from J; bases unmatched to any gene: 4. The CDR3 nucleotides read TGTGCCAGCAGTTTTCGGGGGGGCGTAGAGACCCAGTACTTC. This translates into CASSFRGGVETQYF. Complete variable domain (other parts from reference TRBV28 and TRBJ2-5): DVKVTQSSRYLVKRTGEKVFLECVQDMDHENMFWYRQDPGLGLRLIYFSYDVKMKEKGDIPEGYSVSREKKERFSLILESASTNQTSMYLCASSFRGGVETQYFGPGTRLLVL.

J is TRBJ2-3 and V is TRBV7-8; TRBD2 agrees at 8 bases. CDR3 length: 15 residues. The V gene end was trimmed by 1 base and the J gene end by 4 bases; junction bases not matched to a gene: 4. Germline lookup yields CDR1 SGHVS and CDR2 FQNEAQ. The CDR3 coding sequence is TGTGCCAGCAGCTTAGACGGGAGGGCCCCAGATACGCAGTATTTT. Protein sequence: CASSLDGRAPDTQYF.

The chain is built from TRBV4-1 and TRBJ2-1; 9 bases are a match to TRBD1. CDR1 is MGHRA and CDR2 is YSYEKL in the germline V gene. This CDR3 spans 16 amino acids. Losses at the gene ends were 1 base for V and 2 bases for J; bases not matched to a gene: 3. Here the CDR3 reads CASSQGGTGTYNEQFF. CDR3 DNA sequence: TGCGCCAGCAGCCAAGGGGGGACAGGGACCTACAATGAGCAGTTCTTC.

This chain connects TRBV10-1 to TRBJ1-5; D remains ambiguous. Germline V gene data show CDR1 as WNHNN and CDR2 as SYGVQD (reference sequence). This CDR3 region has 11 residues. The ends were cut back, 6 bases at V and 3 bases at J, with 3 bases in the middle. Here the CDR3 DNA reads TGCGCCAGCAGCTACAATCAGCCCCAGCATTTT. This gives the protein CASSYNQPQHF.

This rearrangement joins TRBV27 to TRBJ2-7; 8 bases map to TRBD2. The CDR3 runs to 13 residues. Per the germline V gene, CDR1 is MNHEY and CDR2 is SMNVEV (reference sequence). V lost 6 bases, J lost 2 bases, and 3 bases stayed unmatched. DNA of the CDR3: TGTGCCAGCAGAACTAGCGGAACCTACGAGCAGTACTTC. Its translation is CASRTSGTYEQYF.

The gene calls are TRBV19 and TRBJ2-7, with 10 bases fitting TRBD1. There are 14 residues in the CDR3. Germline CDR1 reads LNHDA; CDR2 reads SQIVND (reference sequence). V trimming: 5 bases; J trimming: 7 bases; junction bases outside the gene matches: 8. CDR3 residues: CASSDRQGAREQYF. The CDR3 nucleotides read TGTGCCAGTAGTGACCGACAGGGGGCGAGAGAGCAGTACTTC.

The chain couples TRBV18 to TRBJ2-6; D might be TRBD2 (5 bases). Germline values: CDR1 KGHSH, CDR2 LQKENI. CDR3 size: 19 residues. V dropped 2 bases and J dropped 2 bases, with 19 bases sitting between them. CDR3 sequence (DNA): TGTGCCAGCTCACCATTCACAGCCTGGGAGAGAACTGGGGCCAACGTCCTGACTTTC. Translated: CASSPFTAWERTGANVLTF.

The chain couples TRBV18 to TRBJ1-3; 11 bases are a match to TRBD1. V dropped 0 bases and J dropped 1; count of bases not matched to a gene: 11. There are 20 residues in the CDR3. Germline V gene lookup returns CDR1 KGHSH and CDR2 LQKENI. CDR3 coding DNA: TGTGCCAGCTCACCACCCGGACAGGGGGCGCGTTCGGGGTCTGGAAACACCATATATTTT. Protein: CASSPPGQGARSGSGNTIYF.

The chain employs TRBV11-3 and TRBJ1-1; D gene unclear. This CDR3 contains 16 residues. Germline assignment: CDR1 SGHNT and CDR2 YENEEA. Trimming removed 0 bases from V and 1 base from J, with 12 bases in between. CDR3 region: CASSLEDGRGNTEAFF. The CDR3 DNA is TGTGCCAGCAGCTTAGAAGATGGTAGAGGGAACACTGAAGCTTTCTTT.

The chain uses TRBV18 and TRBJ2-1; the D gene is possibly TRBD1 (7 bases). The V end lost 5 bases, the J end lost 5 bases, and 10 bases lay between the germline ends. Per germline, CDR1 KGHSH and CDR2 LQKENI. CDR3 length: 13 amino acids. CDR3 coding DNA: TGTGCCAGCTCAGCGGGACAGAACAATGAGCAGTTCTTC. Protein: CASSAGQNNEQFF.

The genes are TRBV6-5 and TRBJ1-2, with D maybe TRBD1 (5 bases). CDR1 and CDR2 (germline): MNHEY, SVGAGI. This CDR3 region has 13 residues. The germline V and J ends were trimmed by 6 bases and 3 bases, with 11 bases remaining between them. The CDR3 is CASSPGGYYGYTF. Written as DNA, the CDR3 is TGTGCCAGCAGCCCCGGGGGATACTATGGCTACACCTTC.